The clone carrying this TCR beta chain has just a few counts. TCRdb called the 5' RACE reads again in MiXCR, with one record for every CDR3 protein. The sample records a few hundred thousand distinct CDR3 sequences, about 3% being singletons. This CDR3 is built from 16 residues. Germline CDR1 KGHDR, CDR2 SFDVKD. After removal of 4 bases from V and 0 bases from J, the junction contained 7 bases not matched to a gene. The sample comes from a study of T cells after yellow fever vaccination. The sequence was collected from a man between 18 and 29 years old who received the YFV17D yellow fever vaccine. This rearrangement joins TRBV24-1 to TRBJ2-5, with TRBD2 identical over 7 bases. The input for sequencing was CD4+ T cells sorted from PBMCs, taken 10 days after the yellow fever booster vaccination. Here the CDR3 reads CATSDARAGYQETQYF. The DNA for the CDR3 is TGTGCCACCAGTGACGCACGAGCGGGGTACCAAGAGACCCAGTACTTC.